What follows are 32 T cell receptor beta chains derived from one specimen sequenced in a study of T cells in Graves' hyperthyroidism and ophthalmopathy. Amplified TCR beta CDR3 regions derived from RNA transcripts. During a first-round RT-PCR of the TCR CDR3, the HTBI primer set was used. A single record per CDR3 protein comes from TCRdb applying MiXCR to the multiplex PCR reads. The table lists some 560,000 distinct CDR3 sequences, 15% to 18% of them singletons. The sample was blood. The source is a woman aged 25 to 39 with Graves' hyperthyroidism.

The gene calls are TRBV10-1 and TRBJ2-7, with 11 positions matching TRBD1. Germline CDR1 and CDR2: WNHNN and SYGVQD (reference sequence). Trimming took 9 bases from V and 5 from J; bases not matched to a gene: 3. This CDR3 is 12 amino acids long. This CDR3 is CASGQGANEQYF. In nucleotides, the CDR3 is TGCGCCAGTGGACAGGGGGCAAACGAGCAGTACTTC.

This clonotype was seen ten or more times. The V call is TRBV7-9, the J call TRBJ2-2; the D is unclear. This CDR3 is 10 amino acids long. From germline, CDR1 is SEHNR and CDR2 FQNEAQ (reference sequence). The germline V and J ends were trimmed by 8 bases and 6 bases, with 4 bases remaining between them. CDR3 sequence (DNA): TGTGCCAGCTCAGCCGGGGAGCTGTTTTTT. Amino acid sequence: CASSAGELFF.

This clonotype was recorded many times. The chain combines TRBV28 with TRBJ1-2; 10 bases are shared with TRBD1. With V trimmed by 4 bases and J by 2 bases, 4 bases remained unmatched. The CDR3 sequence is 15 residues long. Germline CDR1 MDHEN, CDR2 SYDVKM. For the CDR3, the DNA is TGTGCCAGCAGTTCTCCGGGACAGGGGAACTATGGCTACACCTTC. Protein sequence: CASSSPGQGNYGYTF.

This clonotype was picked up many times. This sequence joins TRBV27 and TRBJ2-1; D possibly corresponds to TRBD2 (5 bases). V was clipped by 5 bases and J by 9 bases, with 14 bases between them. CDR3 length: 13 amino acids. The germline gives CDR1 MNHEY, CDR2 SMNVEV (reference sequence). CDR3 in DNA: TGTGCCAGCAGTGGGTCGGGGTTGAGTGAGCAGTTCTTC. Its translation: CASSGSGLSEQFF.

This clonotype was found a few times. The chain combines TRBV9 with TRBJ2-7; perhaps TRBD2 as D (5 bases). Germline V gene data show CDR1 as SGDLS and CDR2 as YYNGEE. V lost 0 bases, J lost 4 bases, and 8 bases lay in between. CDR3 length: 13 amino acids. CDR3 region: CASSVDGDYEQYF. CDR3 DNA sequence: TGTGCCAGCAGCGTAGACGGGGATTACGAGCAGTACTTC.

This clonotype was recorded at least ten times. The V call is TRBV28, the J call TRBJ2-1, with 9 bases aligning to TRBD1. Germline V lookup: CDR1 MDHEN, CDR2 SYDVKM. Trimming cost V 6 bases and J 6 bases; bases outside gene matches: 9. CDR3 size: 15 residues. The chain's CDR3 is CASRIGDRATNEQFF. CDR3 sequence (DNA): TGTGCCAGCAGGATCGGGGACAGGGCCACCAATGAGCAGTTCTTC.

This clonotype was seen ten or more times. This chain links TRBV29-1 with TRBJ2-5; 12 bases are a match to TRBD1. CDR3 length equals 13 residues. Losses at the gene ends were 6 bases for V and 2 bases for J; bases not matched to a gene: 1. Germline loops: CDR1 SQVTM, CDR2 ANQGSEA. The CDR3 DNA follows: TGCAGCGTGGGACAGGGGGCGCAAGAGACCCAGTACTTC. It codes for CSVGQGAQETQYF.

Ten or more counts support this clonotype. The V call is TRBV28, the J call TRBJ2-1, with 8 bases identical to TRBD1. Germline V gene lookup returns CDR1 MDHEN and CDR2 SYDVKM. There are 15 residues in the CDR3. V lost 2 bases, J lost 6 bases, and 6 bases stayed unmatched. CDR3 region: CASSLRQGQANEQFF. CDR3 in DNA: TGTGCCAGCAGTTTAAGGCAGGGACAGGCCAATGAGCAGTTCTTC.

This clonotype was counted only a few times. The chain couples TRBV4-1 to TRBJ2-1; 8 bases are a match to TRBD2. This CDR3 region has 16 residues. V gave up 8 bases and J gave up 0 bases; unmatched junction bases: 9. From germline, CDR1 is MGHRA and CDR2 YSYEKL. CDR3 region: CASAAGSGSSYNEQFF. CDR3 sequence (DNA): TGCGCCAGCGCGGCCGGAAGCGGGAGCTCCTACAATGAGCAGTTCTTC.

There are many counts of this clonotype. V is TRBV18 and J is TRBJ2-7; 7 bases agree with TRBD1. This CDR3 region has 13 residues. With V trimmed by 3 bases and J by 3 bases, 2 bases remained unmatched. Germline V gives CDR1 KGHSH, CDR2 LQKENI. The CDR3 coding sequence is TGTGCCAGCTCACCGGGACAGATCTACGAGCAGTACTTC. This translates into CASSPGQIYEQYF. The full variable domain, rest sourced from reference TRBV18 and TRBJ2-7, is NAGVMQNPRHLVRRRGQEARLRCSPMKGHSHVYWYRQLPEEGLKFMVYLQKENIIDESGMPKERFSAEFPKEGPSILRIQQVVRGDSAAYFCASSPGQIYEQYFGPGTRLTVT.

This clonotype was picked up many times. The chain uses TRBV12-3 or TRBV12-4 and TRBJ2-3; tentatively, D is TRBD1 (5 bases). The V gene lost 3 bases and the J gene lost 2 bases, with 18 bases spanning the gap. The CDR3 is made up of 17 amino acids. The chain's CDR3 is CASSFQFRQGVTDTQYF. As DNA, the CDR3 is TGTGCCAGCAGTTTTCAGTTTAGGCAGGGCGTCACAGATACGCAGTATTTT.

This clonotype appeared a single time. Sequence at one end of the junction differs from germline and may be a read error. CDR3 loop: CSARSTSGPFHNEQLF. DNA of the CDR3: TGCAGTGCTAGGTCGACTAGCGGGCCCTTTCACAATGAGCAGCTCTTC. The V gene is TRBV20-1, the J gene TRBJ2-1, with TRBD2 matching 10 bases. The CDR3 consists of 16 residues. From germline, CDR1 is DFQATT and CDR2 SNEGSKA (reference sequence).

This sequence joins TRBV20-1 and TRBJ2-7; 9 bases fit TRBD2. The CDR3 spans 15 residues. The J segment lost 4 bases and the V segment lost 0 bases, leaving 7 bases of the junction unmatched. Germline CDR1 reads DFQATT; CDR2 reads SNEGSKA (reference sequence). The CDR3 nucleotides read TGCAGTGCTAGAGATGAGGCGGGAGGGCCTTACGAGCAGTACTTC. Its protein is CSARDEAGGPYEQYF.

CDR3 DNA: TGCGCCAGCAGCCTGGGGGCTGTGTCCACAGATACGCAGTATTTT. This sequence encodes CASSLGAVSTDTQYF. The rearrangement joins TRBV5-1 to TRBJ2-3; weak D call: TRBD1 (6 bases). CDR3 length equals 15 residues. The germline CDR1 and CDR2 sequences are SGHRS and YFSETQ. V was clipped by 4 bases and J by 2 bases, with 14 bases between them.

This clonotype was detected ten times or more. The chain employs TRBV7-2 and TRBJ2-1, with D tentatively TRBD1 or TRBD2 (5 bases each). CDR3 size: 13 residues. CDR1 SGHTA and CDR2 FQGNSA come from the germline V gene. Trimming shortened V by 5 bases and J by 9 bases, and 14 bases separated the two germline ends. The CDR3 region has the DNA TGTGCCAGCAGCCCTCCCTCAGGGAGTGAGCAGTTCTTC. This encodes CASSPPSGSEQFF.

Many counts were recorded for this clonotype. DNA for the CDR3: TGTGCCAGCAGTTACGACTATTCCGATACGCAGTATTTT. It codes for CASSYDYSDTQYF. The chain is built from TRBV6-6 and TRBJ2-3; D is perhaps TRBD2 (5 bases). Trimming pared 2 bases from V and 6 bases from J, leaving 9 bases between. The germline V gene encodes CDR1 MNHNY and CDR2 SVGAGI (reference sequence). The CDR3 loop spans 13 amino acids.

V gene TRBV28 combines with J gene TRBJ2-1; 8 bases line up with TRBD1. The V and J ends lost 3 bases and 4 bases, in that order; junction bases with no gene match: 8. The germline CDR1 and CDR2 sequences are MDHEN and SYDVKM. There are 16 residues in the CDR3. The CDR3 nucleotides are TGTGCCAGCAGTTTCCCCAATGGACAGGGATACAATGAGCAGTTCTTC. This sequence encodes CASSFPNGQGYNEQFF.

The J gene is TRBJ2-1, the V gene TRBV19; 13 bases align to TRBD2. Losses at the gene ends were 5 bases for V and 2 bases for J; bases not matched to a gene: 9. The CDR3 contains 18 residues. The germline V gene encodes CDR1 LNHDA and CDR2 SQIVND (reference sequence). The CDR3 DNA sequence: TGTGCCAGTAGTTTGCGACTAGCGGGAGGCTTCACCTACAATGAGCAGTTCTTC. Translated: CASSLRLAGGFTYNEQFF.

This sequence joins TRBV27 and TRBJ2-1; TRBD2 agrees at 9 bases. V lost 7 bases, J lost 10 bases, and 14 bases stayed unmatched. The CDR3 sequence is 15 residues long. CDR1 and CDR2 (germline): MNHEY, SMNVEV (reference sequence). The CDR3 DNA sequence: TGTGCCAGCACCCCGGGACTAGCCCTTCCCCTGGAGCAGTTCTTC. Encoded protein: CASTPGLALPLEQFF.

The chain has TRBV20-1 and TRBJ1-6; the D gene is possibly TRBD1 (5 bases). The CDR3 totals 20 residues. From germline, CDR1 is DFQATT and CDR2 SNEGSKA (reference sequence). V lost 1 base, J lost 0 bases, and 22 bases lay in between. CDR3 region: CSARAWRGDVGSSYNSPLHF. CDR3 nucleotides: TGCAGTGCTAGAGCCTGGAGGGGAGATGTGGGGAGCTCCTATAATTCACCCCTCCACTTT.

This chain uses TRBV19 with TRBJ1-4, with a possible D match to TRBD1 (5 bases). Germline V gives CDR1 LNHDA, CDR2 SQIVND (reference sequence). CDR3 size: 14 residues. V lost 7 bases and J lost 0, with 9 bases in between. DNA for the CDR3: TGTGCCAGTACTGAGGGACCAACTAATGAAAAACTGTTTTTT. It yields the protein CASTEGPTNEKLFF. Complete variable domain (other parts from reference TRBV19 and TRBJ1-4): DGGITQSPKYLFRKEGQNVTLSCEQNLNHDAMYWYRQDPGQGLRLIYYSQIVNDFQKGDIAEGYSVSREKKESFPLTVTSAQKNPTAFYLCASTEGPTNEKLFFGSGTQLSVL.

The sample holds many counts of this clonotype. The J gene is TRBJ2-1, the V gene TRBV10-1, with 15 bases identical to TRBD2. CDR1 is WNHNN and CDR2 is SYGVQD in the germline V gene (reference sequence). After removal of 5 bases from V and 8 bases from J, the junction contained 4 bases not matched to a gene. The CDR3 is 15 amino acids. CDR3 protein: CASSRTSGRVDEQFF. The CDR3, as DNA: TGCGCCAGCAGTCGGACTAGCGGGAGGGTCGATGAGCAGTTCTTC.

At least ten counts were recorded for this clonotype. The rearrangement links TRBV20-1 to TRBJ2-1; no definite D call. V lost 3 bases and J lost 4, with 16 bases in between. From germline, CDR1 is DFQATT and CDR2 SNEGSKA (reference sequence). The CDR3 is 15 amino acids. The CDR3 DNA reads TGCAGTGCTAGCAAAGGCTTTGGGGATTACAATGAGCAGTTCTTC. Protein: CSASKGFGDYNEQFF.

The sample holds many counts of this clonotype. V usage is TRBV2 and J usage is TRBJ1-5; no definite D call. The CDR3 is 17 residues long. Trimming left V 7 bases short and J 4 bases short, with 23 bases between. CDR1 and CDR2 from the germline V gene are SNHLY and FYNNEI. This CDR3 reads CASTSRGSRGSNQPQHF. The CDR3 coding sequence is TGTGCCAGCACCAGCCGGGGATCTAGAGGTAGTAATCAGCCCCAGCATTTT.

A single count supports this clonotype. This may come from a read error, since a much larger clone is one base off. This chain uses TRBV3-1 with TRBJ2-1, with D possibly being TRBD2 (5 bases). V lost 4 bases to trimming and J lost 4 bases, with 14 bases between them. This CDR3 comprises 15 residues. Germline CDR1 is LGHDT and CDR2 is YNNKEL (reference sequence). CDR3 sequence: CASSLWPSGYNEQFF. CDR3 DNA sequence: TGTGCCAGCAGCCTATGGCCGAGCGGTTACAATGAGCAGTTCTTC.

This clonotype was seen only a few times. The chain couples TRBV28 to TRBJ1-2; possibly TRBD1 for D (5 bases). Germline V gene data show CDR1 as MDHEN and CDR2 as SYDVKM. Trimming cost V 8 bases and J 5 bases, with 21 bases left between them. This CDR3 contains 15 residues. The CDR3 loop reads CASQPPVGQLYGYTF. DNA of the CDR3: TGTGCCAGCCAGCCCCCGGTGGGGCAGCTTTATGGCTACACCTTC.

The sample holds many counts of this clonotype. This chain uses TRBV20-1 with TRBJ2-3; 10 positions agree with TRBD2. Trimming took 3 bases from V and 2 from J; bases not matched to a gene: 5. This CDR3 is 15 amino acids long. Germline lookup yields CDR1 DFQATT and CDR2 SNEGSKA (reference sequence). The CDR3 region has the DNA TGCAGTGCTAGTTTAGCGGGAGGAGCCACAGATACGCAGTATTTT. As protein: CSASLAGGATDTQYF.

This clonotype was observed many times. The chain links TRBV20-1 to TRBJ2-7, with D possibly being TRBD1 (6 bases). Germline values: CDR1 DFQATT, CDR2 SNEGSKA (reference sequence). V was cut by 7 bases and J by 3 bases, with 25 bases left in between. This CDR3 comprises 16 residues. CDR3 nucleotides: TGCAGTGTCCAGGTGGGGGCGGCGACAGGAAACTACGAGCAGTACTTC. Residues: CSVQVGAATGNYEQYF.

This clonotype was observed a few times. The chain uses TRBV30 and TRBJ1-3; D may be TRBD1 (5 bases). The CDR3 consists of 14 residues. Per the germline V gene, CDR1 is GTSNPN and CDR2 is SVGIG (reference sequence). V gave up 4 bases and J gave up 0 bases, with 10 bases separating them. CDR3 loop: CAWNKGNSGNTIYF. In DNA form, the CDR3 reads TGTGCCTGGAATAAGGGGAACTCTGGAAACACCATATATTTT.

This clonotype appeared once. A read error may account for a junction end that differs from germline. The genes are TRBV20-1 and TRBJ1-2; no firm D call. Germline V gives CDR1 DFQATT, CDR2 SNEGSKA (reference sequence). There are 13 residues in the CDR3. CDR3 region: CNARDATNYGYTF. For the CDR3, the DNA is TGCAATGCTAGAGACGCCACTAACTATGGCTACACCTTC.

This clonotype has a count of ten or more. The chain combines TRBV2 with TRBJ1-6; TRBD1 matches at 7 bases. Trimming cost V 3 bases and J 8 bases; bases outside gene matches: 10. This CDR3 spans 16 amino acids. In germline, CDR1 is SNHLY, CDR2 FYNNEI. The CDR3 reads CASSDGNRGKDSPLHF. The CDR3 region has the DNA TGTGCCAGCAGTGACGGGAACAGGGGCAAGGATTCACCCCTCCACTTT. Full variable domain (missing parts from reference TRBV2 and TRBJ1-6): EPEVTQTPSHQVTQMGQEVILRCVPISNHLYFYWYRQILGQKVEFLVSFYNNEISEKSEIFDDQFSVERPDGSNFTLKIRSTKLEDSAMYFCASSDGNRGKDSPLHFGNGTRLTVT.

This clonotype has at least ten counts. This chain joins TRBV3-1 and TRBJ2-6, with D perhaps matching TRBD2 (6 bases). The CDR3 has 17 amino acids. V dropped 3 bases and J dropped 0 bases, with 12 bases sitting between them. CDR1 is LGHDT and CDR2 is YNNKEL in the germline V gene (reference sequence). CDR3 sequence (DNA): TGTGCCAGCAGCCATCTGGGGGGTACCTCTGGGGCCAACGTCCTGACTTTC. Translated: CASSHLGGTSGANVLTF.